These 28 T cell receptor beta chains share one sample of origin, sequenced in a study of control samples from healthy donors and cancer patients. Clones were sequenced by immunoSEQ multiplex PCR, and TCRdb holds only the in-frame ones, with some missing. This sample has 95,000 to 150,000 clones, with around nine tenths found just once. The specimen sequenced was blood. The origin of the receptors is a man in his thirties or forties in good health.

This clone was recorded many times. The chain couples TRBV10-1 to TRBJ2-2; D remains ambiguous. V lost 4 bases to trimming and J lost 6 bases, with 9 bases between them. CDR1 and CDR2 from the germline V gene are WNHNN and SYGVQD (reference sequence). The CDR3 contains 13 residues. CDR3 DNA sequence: TGCGCCAGCAGTGTGACTCCGGCCGGGGAGCTGTTTTTT. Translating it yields CASSVTPAGELFF.

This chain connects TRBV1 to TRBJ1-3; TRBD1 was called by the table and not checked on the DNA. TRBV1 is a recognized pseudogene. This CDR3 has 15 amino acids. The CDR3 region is CTSSQDRDSGNTIYF. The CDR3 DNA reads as TGCACCAGCAGCCAAGACAGGGACTCTGGAAACACCATATATTTT.

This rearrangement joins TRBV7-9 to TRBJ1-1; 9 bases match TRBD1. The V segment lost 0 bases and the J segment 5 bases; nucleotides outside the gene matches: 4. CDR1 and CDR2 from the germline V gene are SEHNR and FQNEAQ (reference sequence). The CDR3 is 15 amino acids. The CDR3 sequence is CASSLAQGARTEAFF. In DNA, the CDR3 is TGTGCCAGCAGCTTAGCACAGGGGGCGCGGACTGAAGCTTTCTTT.

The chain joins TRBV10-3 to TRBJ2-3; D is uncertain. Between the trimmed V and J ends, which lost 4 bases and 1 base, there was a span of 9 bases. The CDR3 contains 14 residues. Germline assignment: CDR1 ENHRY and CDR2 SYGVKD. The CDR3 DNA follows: TGTGCCATCAGTGGAAGCTCAGGCACAGATACGCAGTATTTT. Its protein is CAISGSSGTDTQYF.

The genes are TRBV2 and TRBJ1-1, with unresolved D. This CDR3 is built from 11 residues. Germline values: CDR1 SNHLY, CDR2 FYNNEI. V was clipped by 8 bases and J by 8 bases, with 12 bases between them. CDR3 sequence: CASLIIYEAFF. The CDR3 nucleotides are TGTGCCAGCCTCATAATATACGAAGCTTTCTTT.

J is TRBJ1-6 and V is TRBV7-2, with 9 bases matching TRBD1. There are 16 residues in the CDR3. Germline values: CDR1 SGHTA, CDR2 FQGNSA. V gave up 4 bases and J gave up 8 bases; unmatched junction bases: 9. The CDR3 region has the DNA TGTGCCAGCAGCTCTCTTTCGGGGACAGGGCATTCACCCCTCCACTTT. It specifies CASSSLSGTGHSPLHF. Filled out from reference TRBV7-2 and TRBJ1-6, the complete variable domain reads GAGVSQSPSNKVTEKGKDVELRCDPISGHTALYWYRQSLGQGLEFLIYFQGNSAPDKSGLPSDRFSAERTGGSVSTLTIQRTQQEDSAVYLCASSSLSGTGHSPLHFGNGTRLTVT.

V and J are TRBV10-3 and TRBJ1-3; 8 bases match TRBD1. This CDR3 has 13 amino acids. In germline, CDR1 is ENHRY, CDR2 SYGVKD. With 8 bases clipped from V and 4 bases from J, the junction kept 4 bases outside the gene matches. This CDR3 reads CAIGQGSGNTIYF. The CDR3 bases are TGTGCCATCGGACAGGGCTCAGGAAACACCATATATTTT.

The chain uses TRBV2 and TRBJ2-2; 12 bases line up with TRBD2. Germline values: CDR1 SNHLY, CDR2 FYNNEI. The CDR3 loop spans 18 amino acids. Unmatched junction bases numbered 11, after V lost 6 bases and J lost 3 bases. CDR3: CASSLAGGLDSDTGELFF. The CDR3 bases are TGTGCCAGCAGCCTAGCGGGGGGGCTCGATAGTGACACCGGGGAGCTGTTTTTT.

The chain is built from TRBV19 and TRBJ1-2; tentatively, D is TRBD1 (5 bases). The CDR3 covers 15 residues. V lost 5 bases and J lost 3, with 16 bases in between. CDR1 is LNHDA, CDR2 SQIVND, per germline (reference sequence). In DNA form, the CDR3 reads TGTGCCAGTAGTTCCAGTTCCGGGACTTACTATGGCTACACCTTC. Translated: CASSSSSGTYYGYTF.

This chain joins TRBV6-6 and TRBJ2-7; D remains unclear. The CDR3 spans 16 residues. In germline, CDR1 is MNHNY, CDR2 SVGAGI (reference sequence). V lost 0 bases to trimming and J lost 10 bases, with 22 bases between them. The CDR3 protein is CASSYSSSQNQLEQYF. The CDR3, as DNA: TGTGCCAGCAGTTACTCGAGCTCGCAGAACCAACTGGAACAGTACTTC.

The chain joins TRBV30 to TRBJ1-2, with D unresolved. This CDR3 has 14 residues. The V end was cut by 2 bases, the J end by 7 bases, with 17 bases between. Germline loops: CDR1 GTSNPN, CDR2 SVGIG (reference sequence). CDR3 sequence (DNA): TGTGCCTGGAGTTACGGGATCTCAGCCAGTGGCTACACCTTC. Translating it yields CAWSYGISASGYTF.

Here the CDR3 DNA reads TGTGCCAGTACGAGGCAGCTTGACTTGAACACTGAAGCTTTCTTT. Its translation: CASTRQLDLNTEAFF. The chain recombines TRBV19 with TRBJ1-1; D remains ambiguous. V dropped 7 bases and J dropped 0 bases, with 15 bases sitting between them. Germline CDR1 and CDR2: LNHDA and SQIVND (reference sequence). The CDR3 is made up of 15 amino acids.

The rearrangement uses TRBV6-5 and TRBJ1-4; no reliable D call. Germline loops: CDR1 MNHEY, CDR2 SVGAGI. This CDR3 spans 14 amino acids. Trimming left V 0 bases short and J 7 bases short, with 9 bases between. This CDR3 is CASSYSMAGEKLFF. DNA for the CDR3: TGTGCCAGCAGTTACTCGATGGCAGGTGAAAAACTGTTTTTT.

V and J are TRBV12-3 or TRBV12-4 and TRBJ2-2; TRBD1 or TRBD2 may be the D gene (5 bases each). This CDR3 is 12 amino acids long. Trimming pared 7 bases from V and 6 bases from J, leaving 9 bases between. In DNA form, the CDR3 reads TGTGCCAGCAAGCAGGGAGCCGGGGAGCTGTTTTTT. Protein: CASKQGAGELFF.

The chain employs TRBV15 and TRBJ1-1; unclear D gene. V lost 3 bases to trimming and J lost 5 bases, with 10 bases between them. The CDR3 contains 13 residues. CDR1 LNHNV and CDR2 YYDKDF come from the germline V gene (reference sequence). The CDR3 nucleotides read TGTGCCACCAGCAGTACCGGGGAAACTGAAGCTTTCTTT. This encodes CATSSTGETEAFF.

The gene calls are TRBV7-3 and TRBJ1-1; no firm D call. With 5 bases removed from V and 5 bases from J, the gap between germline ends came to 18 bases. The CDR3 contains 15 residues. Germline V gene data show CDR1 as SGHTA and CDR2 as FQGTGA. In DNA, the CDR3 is TGTGCCAGCAGCGCCGACCTGGGCAGGAGGACTGAAGCTTTCTTT. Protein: CASSADLGRRTEAFF. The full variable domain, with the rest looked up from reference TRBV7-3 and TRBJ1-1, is GAGVSQTPSNKVTEKGKYVELRCDPISGHTALYWYRQSLGQGPEFLIYFQGTGAADDSGLPNDRFFAVRPEGSVSTLKIQRTERGDSAVYLCASSADLGRRTEAFFGQGTRLTVV.

The CDR3, as DNA: TGTGCCAGCAGTTTAGGGGGGCCGCCTGGCTACACCTTC. Translation gives CASSLGGPPGYTF. The V gene is TRBV12-3 or TRBV12-4, the J gene TRBJ1-2; weak D call: TRBD1 (6 bases). The CDR3 runs to 13 residues. V lost 1 base and J lost 7, with 10 bases in between.

The CDR3 DNA reads as TGTGCCAGCAGCTTTTCAACGAGCACAGATACGCAGTATTTT. It specifies CASSFSTSTDTQYF. The chain couples TRBV7-9 to TRBJ2-3, with D hard to call. The V and J ends lost 3 bases and 0 bases respectively, with 7 bases between them. The CDR3 length is 14 residues. In germline, CDR1 is SEHNR, CDR2 FQNEAQ (reference sequence). The full variable domain, its missing parts supplied by reference TRBV7-9 and TRBJ2-3, is DTGVSQNPRHKITKRGQNVTFRCDPISEHNRLYWYRQTLGQGPEFLTYFQNEAQLEKSRLLSDRFSAERPKGSFSTLEIQRTEQGDSAMYLCASSFSTSTDTQYFGPGTRLTVL.

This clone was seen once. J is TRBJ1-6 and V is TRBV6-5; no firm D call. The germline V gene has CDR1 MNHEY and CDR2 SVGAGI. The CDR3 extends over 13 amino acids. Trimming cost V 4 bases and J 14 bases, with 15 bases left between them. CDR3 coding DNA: TGTGCCAGCAGTTCCCTGACCATTTCCACCCTCCACTTT. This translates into CASSSLTISTLHF.

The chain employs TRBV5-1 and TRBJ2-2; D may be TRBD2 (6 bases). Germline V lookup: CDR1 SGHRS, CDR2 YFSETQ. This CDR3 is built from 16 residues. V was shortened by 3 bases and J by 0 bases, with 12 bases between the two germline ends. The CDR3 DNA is TGCGCCAGCAGCTCCCGGGGGTACCCGAACACCGGGGAGCTGTTTTTT. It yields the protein CASSSRGYPNTGELFF.

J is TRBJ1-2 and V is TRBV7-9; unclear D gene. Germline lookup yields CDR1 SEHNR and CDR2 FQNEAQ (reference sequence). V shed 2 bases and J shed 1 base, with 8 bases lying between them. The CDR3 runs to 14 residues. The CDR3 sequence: CASSLRENNYGYTF. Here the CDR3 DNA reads TGTGCCAGCAGCTTAAGGGAGAATAACTATGGCTACACCTTC. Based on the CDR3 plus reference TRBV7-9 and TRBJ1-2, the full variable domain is DTGVSQNPRHKITKRGQNVTFRCDPISEHNRLYWYRQTLGQGPEFLTYFQNEAQLEKSRLLSDRFSAERPKGSFSTLEIQRTEQGDSAMYLCASSLRENNYGYTFGSGTRLTVV.

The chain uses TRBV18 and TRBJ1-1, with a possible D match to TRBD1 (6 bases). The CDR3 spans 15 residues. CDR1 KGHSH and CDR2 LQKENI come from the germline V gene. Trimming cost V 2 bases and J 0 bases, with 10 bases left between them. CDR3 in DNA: TGTGCCAGCTCACCAAATGAGGGGGTGAACACTGAAGCTTTCTTT. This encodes CASSPNEGVNTEAFF.

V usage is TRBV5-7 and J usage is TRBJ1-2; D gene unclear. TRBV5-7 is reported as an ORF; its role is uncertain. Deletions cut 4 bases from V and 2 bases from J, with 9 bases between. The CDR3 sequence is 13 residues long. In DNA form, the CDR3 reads TGTGCCAGCAGCCCACTGTGGAACTATGGCTACACCTTC. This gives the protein CASSPLWNYGYTF.

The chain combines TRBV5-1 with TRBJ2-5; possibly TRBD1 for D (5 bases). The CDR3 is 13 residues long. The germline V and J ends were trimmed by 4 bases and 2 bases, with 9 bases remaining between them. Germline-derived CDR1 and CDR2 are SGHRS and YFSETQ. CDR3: CASSQGLQETQYF. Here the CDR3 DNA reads TGCGCCAGCAGCCAGGGCCTTCAAGAGACCCAGTACTTC.

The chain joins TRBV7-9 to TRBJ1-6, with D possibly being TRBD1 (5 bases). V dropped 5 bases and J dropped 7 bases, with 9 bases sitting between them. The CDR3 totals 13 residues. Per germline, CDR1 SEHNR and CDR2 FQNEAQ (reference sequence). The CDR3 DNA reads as TGTGCCAGCAGCCCGACAGCCAATTCACCCCTCCACTTT. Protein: CASSPTANSPLHF.

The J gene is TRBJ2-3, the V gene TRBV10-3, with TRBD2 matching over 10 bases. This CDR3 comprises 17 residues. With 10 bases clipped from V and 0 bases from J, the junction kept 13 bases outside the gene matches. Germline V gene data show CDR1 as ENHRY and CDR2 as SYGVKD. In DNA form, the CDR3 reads TGTGCCACCACGAGCGGGGGGGATAGCCTTAGCACAGATACGCAGTATTTT. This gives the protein CATTSGGDSLSTDTQYF.

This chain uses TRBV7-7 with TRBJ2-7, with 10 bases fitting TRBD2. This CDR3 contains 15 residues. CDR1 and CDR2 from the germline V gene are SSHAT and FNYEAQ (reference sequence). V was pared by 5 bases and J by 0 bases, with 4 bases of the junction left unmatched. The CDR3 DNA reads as TGTGCCAGCAGCCCATCTAGCGGGAGCTCCTACGAGCAGTACTTC. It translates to CASSPSSGSSYEQYF.

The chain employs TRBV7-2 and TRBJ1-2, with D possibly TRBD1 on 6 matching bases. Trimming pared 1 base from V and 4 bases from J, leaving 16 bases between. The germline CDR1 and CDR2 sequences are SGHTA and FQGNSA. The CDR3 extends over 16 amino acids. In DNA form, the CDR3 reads TGTGCCAGCAGCTTAGGGGGGCCCCTCCTTGGCTATGGCTACACCTTC. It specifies CASSLGGPLLGYGYTF.